These 25 T cell receptor beta chains were all obtained from the same sample, sequenced in a study of tumor-infiltrating lymphocytes in primary liver carcinoma (TCRdb year 2017). Blood RNA was extracted from unsorted whole blood using TRIzol reagent, and germline DNA was obtained with the DNeasy Blood & Tissue kit. The data were produced on an Illumina HiSeq 2500. Using a constant-region primer and ProtoScript II reverse transcriptase, TCRbeta-specific cDNA was reverse-transcribed from about 540 ng total RNA. Construction of the TCRbeta libraries relied on three nested rounds of multiplex PCR, following a slightly modified ARM-PCR procedure. Each of the first two PCR rounds ran for about 9 cycles and used multiplex TRBV1-TRBV30 forward primers together with a Cbeta reverse primer. TCRdb itself trimmed the public reads at Q25 with fastp, ran MiXCR and retained productive beta chains. Rows are combined by CDR3 protein, so each entry shows the most common genes and DNA. The table for this sample lists 180,000 or so distinct CDR3 sequences; 60% of them were counted only once. The ten biggest clones cover approximately 67% of the sample.

The sequencing input was peripheral blood. These TCRs come from a man aged 35-49 years with primary liver carcinoma and hepatitis B virus infection.

Notes on this clonotype: The junction does not match germline at one end; this may be a read error. The chain links TRBV11-3 to TRBJ2-7; the D gene is possibly TRBD1 (5 bases). CDR3 length: 15 amino acids. The germline gives CDR1 SGHNT, CDR2 YENEEA. The DNA for the CDR3 is TGTGCCAGCAACCCCTCGGACATTTCCTTCTACGAGCAGTACTTT. Protein product: CASNPSDISFYEQYF.

This sequence joins TRBV11-2 and TRBJ2-7; D not certain. Germline loops: CDR1 SGHAT, CDR2 FQNNGV. This CDR3 is built from 13 residues. Deletions cut 4 bases from V and 2 bases from J, with 9 bases between. CDR3: CASSSVVPYEQYF. The CDR3 bases are TGTGCCAGCAGCTCAGTGGTGCCCTACGAGCAGTACTTC.

Notes on this clonotype: This clone may be a read error of a much larger clone one base away. The CDR3 coding sequence is TGTGCCAGCAGCCAAGTGCGCCCGGGGGCCTACAATGAGCAGTTCTTC. Translating it yields CASSQVRPGAYNEQFF. The chain employs TRBV4-2 and TRBJ2-1; D might be TRBD2 (6 bases). CDR3 size: 16 residues. Between the trimmed V and J ends, which lost 1 base and 2 bases, there was a span of 12 bases. Germline-derived CDR1 and CDR2 are LGHNA and YNFKEQ.

On this clonotype itself: Because the CDR3's place on the DNA is in doubt, the DNA is left out and the CDR3 is given as listed by TCRdb. This CDR3 is CASSQVGRGSTEALF. This sequence joins TRBV4-1 and TRBJ1-1. The CDR3 sequence runs 15 residues, both termini included. The germline CDR1 and CDR2 sequences are MGHRA and YSYEKL.

With regard to this clonotype: Since the CDR3 does not end with the conserved phenylalanine or tryptophan, this likely comes from a read error. This rearrangement joins TRBV5-4 to TRBJ2-3; D is unresolved. V was shortened by 5 bases and J by 3 bases, with 4 bases between the two germline ends. The CDR3 is made up of 11 amino acids. Germline lookup yields CDR1 SGHNT and CDR2 YYREEE (reference sequence). The CDR3 is CASSSTDTQYL. The CDR3, as DNA: TGTGCCAGCAGTTCAACAGATACGCAGTATCTT.

This chain connects TRBV6-5 to TRBJ2-7; tentative D call: TRBD2 (6 bases). V gave up 6 bases and J gave up 2 bases, with 11 bases separating them. CDR3 length: 13 amino acids. The germline V gene encodes CDR1 MNHEY and CDR2 SVGAGI. DNA of the CDR3: TGTGCCAGCAGGGAACTAGCAGCCTACGAGCAGTACTTC. Translation gives CASRELAAYEQYF.

In regard to this clonotype: This sequence may be a read error, since a much larger clone differs from it by one base. The genes are TRBV14 and TRBJ2-1; D is perhaps TRBD2 (7 bases). CDR1 SGHDN and CDR2 FVKESK come from the germline V gene. The CDR3 covers 15 residues. CDR3 sequence (DNA): TGTGCCAGCAGCCCCCCGGGGGGCTCCTACAGTGAGCAGTTCTTC. Residues: CASSPPGGSYSEQFF.

Details on this clonotype: This may be a read error, as it is one base from a much larger clone. J is TRBJ1-4 and V is TRBV11-2; the D is unclear. The CDR3 contains 17 residues. Between the trimmed V and J ends, which lost 2 bases and 0 bases, there was a span of 13 bases. Germline CDR1 reads SGHAT; CDR2 reads FQNNGV. DNA of the CDR3: TGTGCCAGCAGCTTAAGGCCCCGGTGTGCAACTAATGAAAAACTGTTTTTT. It codes for CASSLRPRCATNEKLFF.

In its sample, this clonotype was seen many times. The chain is built from TRBV11-2 and TRBJ1-2; D is uncertain. With 2 bases removed from V and 3 bases from J, the gap between germline ends came to 13 bases. CDR3 size: 15 residues. Germline V lookup: CDR1 SGHAT, CDR2 FQNNGV. The CDR3 sequence: CASSLLPDGDYGYTF. The CDR3 DNA reads TGTGCCAGCAGCTTACTCCCAGACGGCGACTATGGCTACACCTTC.

The chain links TRBV11-2 to TRBJ2-7, with D possibly matching TRBD1 (6 bases). This CDR3 comprises 15 residues. From germline, CDR1 is SGHAT and CDR2 FQNNGV. Between the trimmed V and J ends, which lost 6 bases and 2 bases, there was a span of 17 bases. The CDR3 nucleotides are TGTGCCAGCAGTACGGACAGCCCCGGGACCTACGAGCAGTACTTC. It codes for CASSTDSPGTYEQYF.

A note on this clonotype: Given a much more abundant clone one base away, this may be a read error. V gene TRBV4-1 combines with J gene TRBJ2-2; TRBD2 agrees at 13 bases. In germline, CDR1 is MGHRA, CDR2 YSYEKL. CDR3 length: 16 residues. CDR3 in amino acids: CASSPTSGRNTGELSF. Here the CDR3 DNA reads TGCGCCAGCAGCCCGACTAGCGGGAGGAACACCGGGGAGCTGTCTTTT.

A remark on this clonotype: This clone may be a read error of a much larger clone one base away. J is TRBJ2-3 and V is TRBV29-1; weak D call: TRBD1 (5 bases). The V gene's germline CDR1 is SQVTM and CDR2 ANQGSEA. The CDR3 loop spans 15 amino acids. The CDR3 is CSVDPTGTLADRQYF. Written as DNA, the CDR3 is TGCAGCGTTGACCCCACAGGCACGTTGGCAGATAGGCAGTATTTT.

As regards this clonotype: A much larger clone sits a single nucleotide away, making a read error possible. The chain uses TRBV11-2 and TRBJ2-2; D remains unclear. Trimming took off 0 bases at V and 9 bases at J, with 14 bases between the two ends. Per the germline V gene, CDR1 is SGHAT and CDR2 is FQNNGV. The CDR3 spans 15 residues. CDR3 in amino acids: CASSLDPHSSRELFF. The CDR3 nucleotides are TGTGCCAGCAGCTTAGACCCTCACAGTTCCAGGGAGCTGTTTTTT.

This clonotype was seen a handful of times. This chain joins TRBV12-3 or TRBV12-4 and TRBJ1-4, with 7 bases that match TRBD1. CDR3 size: 14 residues. The V segment lost 5 bases and the J segment 8 bases; nucleotides outside the gene matches: 8. Here the CDR3 reads CASSPGQSREKLFF. Written as DNA, the CDR3 is TGTGCCAGCAGTCCGGGACAGTCGAGAGAAAAACTGTTTTTT.

Details on this clonotype: A junction end diverges from the germline sequence, so it may reflect a read error. V and J are TRBV10-2 and TRBJ2-5; D not certain. This CDR3 is 13 amino acids long. The germline gives CDR1 WSHSY, CDR2 SAAADI. The CDR3 DNA reads TGCGCCAGCAGCCCAGCGACTCAAGAGACCGAGTACTTC. Amino acids: CASSPATQETEYF.

As for this clonotype: This could be a read error, since a much larger clone is one nucleotide away. The chain recombines TRBV11-1 with TRBJ2-3; TRBD2 aligns across 8 bases. In germline, CDR1 is SGHAT, CDR2 FQDESV (reference sequence). The CDR3 is 16 residues long. V shed 5 bases and J 4 bases; nucleotides not matched to a gene: 11. For the CDR3, the DNA is TGTGCCAGCAGCCCAATCGGGGCGGGAGGCGCAGATACGCAGTATTTT. It specifies CASSPIGAGGADTQYF.

With respect to this clonotype: The junction does not match germline at one end; this may be a read error. This chain connects TRBV6-1 to TRBJ2-7, with D tentatively TRBD1 (6 bases). This CDR3 region has 14 residues. CDR1 and CDR2 (germline): MNHNS, SASEGT. In DNA, the CDR3 is TGTGCCAGCAGGGAGACAGGTCAAGACTACGAGCGGTACTTC. Its translation is CASRETGQDYERYF.

Only a few counts were recorded for this clonotype. The V and J genes are TRBV12-3 or TRBV12-4 and TRBJ1-2; D call uncertain. V lost 0 bases, J lost 4 bases, and 9 bases lay in between. The CDR3 is 14 residues long. The CDR3 here is CASSLARLGYGYTF. The CDR3 DNA reads TGTGCCAGCAGTTTAGCCCGACTGGGCTATGGCTACACCTTC.

This clonotype was seen a handful of times. The junction departs from the called germline gene at one end, perhaps through a read error. The V gene is TRBV12-3 or TRBV12-4, the J gene TRBJ2-7; weak D call: TRBD2 (5 bases). CDR3 length: 14 amino acids. CDR3 loop: CASSIAPSSYEQYF. Written as DNA, the CDR3 is TGTGCCAGCAGTATAGCGCCTAGCTCCTACGAGCAGTACTTC.

The chain is built from TRBV12-3 or TRBV12-4 and TRBJ2-7; TRBD2 matches at 9 bases. With 5 bases clipped from V and 3 bases from J, the junction kept 8 bases outside the gene matches. The CDR3 runs to 15 residues. The CDR3 region is CASSESSGAGYEQYF. In DNA, the CDR3 is TGTGCCAGCAGTGAATCTAGCGGGGCGGGCTACGAGCAGTACTTC.

This clonotype came up many times. This chain uses TRBV29-1 with TRBJ2-3; possibly TRBD2 for D (6 bases). With 6 bases removed from V and 8 bases from J, the gap between germline ends came to 12 bases. The CDR3 is 11 residues long. The germline gives CDR1 SQVTM, CDR2 ANQGSEA. CDR3 sequence reads: CSVDGGSTQYF. CDR3 DNA: TGCAGCGTGGATGGGGGGAGTACGCAGTATTTT.

The table lists this clonotype with a count of one. The J gene is TRBJ2-1, the V gene TRBV10-3; 8 bases align to TRBD2. V was pared by 7 bases and J by 5 bases, with 16 bases of the junction left unmatched. The CDR3 spans 17 residues. Per the germline V gene, CDR1 is ENHRY and CDR2 is SYGVKD. CDR3 region: CAITQGTETSVDNEQFF. The CDR3 DNA follows: TGTGCCATCACTCAAGGAACCGAGACTAGCGTAGACAATGAGCAGTTCTTC.

Of note for this clonotype: No conserved phenylalanine or tryptophan is present at the end of the CDR3, so a read error is the likely explanation. The gene calls are TRBV11-1 and TRBJ1-5; D uncertain. Trimming cost V 0 bases and J 8 bases, with 8 bases left between them. The germline V gene has CDR1 SGHAT and CDR2 FQDESV (reference sequence). The CDR3 loop spans 13 amino acids. The CDR3, as DNA: TGTGCCAGCAGCTTAGCGGATCATGAGCCCCAGCATTCT. Protein product: CASSLADHEPQHS.

The genes are TRBV6-2 or TRBV6-3 and TRBJ2-7; maybe TRBD1 (5 bases). The CDR3 runs to 14 residues. Germline assignment: CDR1 MNHEY and CDR2 SVGEGT. V shed 4 bases and J shed 6 bases, with 16 bases lying between them. Written as DNA, the CDR3 is TGTGCCAGCAGTTCTCTTGACAGAGGCCTCGAGCAGTACTTC. Protein: CASSSLDRGLEQYF.

The V call is TRBV29-1, the J call TRBJ2-1; 9 bases are shared with TRBD1. The CDR3 length is 13 residues. Germline CDR1 and CDR2: SQVTM and ANQGSEA. CDR3 region: CNAAGQGINEQFF. The CDR3, as DNA: TGCAACGCAGCGGGACAGGGTATCAATGAGCAGTTCTTC.